Each of the 10 T cell receptor beta chains below was sequenced from the same sample in a study of Graves' ophthalmopathy and Graves' hyperthyroidism. Amplification of TCR beta CDR3 regions used RNA transcripts. After a first-round RT-PCR with HTBI primers, a second-round multiplex PCR was run. MiXCR, run by TCRdb on the multiplex PCR reads, gives a single entry per CDR3 protein. This repertoire shows hundreds of thousands of distinct CDR3 sequences, approximately 15% found once; its top ten account for 9.8%. Material for sequencing was blood. Every receptor here comes from a woman in her thirties with Graves' ophthalmopathy.

This clonotype has a count of ten or more. The chain is built from TRBV15 and TRBJ2-5; TRBD1 agrees at 10 bases. The junction had 3 bases not matched to a gene; V was cut back by 4 bases and J by 1 base. The CDR3 totals 15 residues. CDR1 and CDR2 from the germline V gene are LNHNV and YYDKDF (reference sequence). The CDR3 DNA reads TGTGCCACCAGCATATGGGACAGGGGCCAAGAGACCCAGTACTTC. Translated, it gives CATSIWDRGQETQYF.

This sequence joins TRBV11-2 and TRBJ2-7, with 11 bases identical to TRBD2. Germline CDR1 reads SGHAT; CDR2 reads FQNNGV. V gave up 0 bases and J gave up 4 bases; unmatched junction bases: 8. The CDR3 is 17 residues long. CDR3 region: CASSLEATSGAGYEQYF. The CDR3 DNA reads TGTGCCAGCAGCTTAGAGGCGACTAGCGGGGCGGGGTACGAGCAGTACTTC.

This clonotype was counted at least ten times. The genes are TRBV10-3 and TRBJ2-5; tentatively, D is TRBD2 (6 bases). Germline V gene data show CDR1 as ENHRY and CDR2 as SYGVKD. V lost 3 bases and J 5 bases, leaving 10 bases between the germline ends. The CDR3 has 13 residues. The CDR3 DNA is TGTGCCATCAGTGACTCAGGGAGGGAGACCCAGTACTTC. Its translation: CAISDSGRETQYF.

There are many counts of this clonotype. The rearrangement links TRBV20-1 to TRBJ2-5, with D hard to call. Germline lookup yields CDR1 DFQATT and CDR2 SNEGSKA (reference sequence). V was trimmed by 0 bases and J by 4 bases, leaving 12 bases between them. The CDR3 consists of 14 residues. The CDR3 nucleotides read TGCAGTGCTAGAGAACTCAACTCGGCAGAGACCCAGTACTTC. This sequence encodes CSARELNSAETQYF.

Many counts were recorded for this clonotype. V and J are TRBV6-1 and TRBJ2-5; 13 bases line up with TRBD2. Germline CDR1 MNHNS, CDR2 SASEGT. The CDR3 runs to 15 residues. With V trimmed by 7 bases and J by 2 bases, 4 bases remained unmatched. CDR3 nucleotides: TGTGCCAGCATGGGGACTAGCGGGGAGCAAGAGACCCAGTACTTC. Translated, it gives CASMGTSGEQETQYF.

The J gene is TRBJ2-7, the V gene TRBV6-2 or TRBV6-3; TRBD1 might be the D (6 bases). This CDR3 contains 15 residues. Per the germline V gene, CDR1 is MNHEY and CDR2 is SVGEGT. V lost 0 bases and J 2 bases, leaving 11 bases between the germline ends. CDR3 sequence: CASSYSNRVTYEQYF. DNA of the CDR3: TGTGCCAGCAGTTACTCGAACAGGGTAACCTACGAGCAGTACTTC.

This clonotype was detected ten times or more. The chain combines TRBV12-3 or TRBV12-4 with TRBJ1-6; no clear D gene. Trimming took 0 bases from V and 9 from J, leaving 6 bases between them. The CDR3 length is 13 residues. CDR3 residues: CASSLAWGSPLHF. The CDR3 DNA follows: TGTGCCAGCAGTTTAGCATGGGGTTCACCCCTCCACTTT.

This clonotype was seen ten or more times. This chain uses TRBV20-1 with TRBJ2-7, with 10 positions matching TRBD1. Losses at the gene ends were 5 bases for V and 6 bases for J; bases not matched to a gene: 16. CDR3 size: 16 residues. Looked up from germline, CDR1 is DFQATT and CDR2 is SNEGSKA (reference sequence). The chain's CDR3 is CSASAARWDRGGEQYF. CDR3 DNA: TGCAGTGCTTCTGCCGCCCGGTGGGACAGGGGCGGCGAGCAGTACTTC.

This clonotype was observed at least ten times. The rearrangement links TRBV9 to TRBJ1-3, with D possibly TRBD1 on 6 matching bases. Trimming removed 3 bases from V and 6 bases from J, with 19 bases in between. Germline V CDR1 and CDR2: SGDLS, YYNGEE. This CDR3 comprises 16 residues. DNA of the CDR3: TGTGCCAGCAGCGGGGGACACCAATCCAGGGAAAACACCATATATTTT. Its translation: CASSGGHQSRENTIYF.

Many counts were recorded for this clonotype. V gene TRBV10-2 combines with J gene TRBJ1-3, with D hard to call. The CDR3 runs 13 residues. CDR1 WSHSY and CDR2 SAAADI come from the germline V gene. V was clipped by 4 bases and J by 4 bases, with 8 bases between them. The CDR3 is CASSVENGNTIYF. The CDR3 DNA sequence: TGCGCCAGCAGTGTCGAAAACGGAAACACCATATATTTT.